This TCR beta chain came from a study of cytomegalovirus exposure and HLA in healthy donors. Study outcomes and limitations: Certain indistinguishable V segments, among them TRBV6-2 and TRBV6-3, were excluded.

The primer mix had 60 Vbeta and 13 Jbeta primers. The table came from immunoSEQ multiplex PCR; TCRdb's copy has only in-frame clones and leaves some out. The sample includes about 150,000 clones, approximately 9% seen only once; the top ten take more than 6.5%. This clone was seen at least ten times. Its target is not known. The V and J ends lost 3 bases and 0 bases respectively, with 6 bases between them. This CDR3 is built from 14 residues. Germline V gene lookup returns CDR1 MNHNS and CDR2 SASEGT. The sample comprised PBMCs. The receptor was isolated from a woman between 40 and 50 years old in good health and CMV-seropositive. This rearrangement joins TRBV6-1 to TRBJ1-5; D is unresolved. This CDR3 reads CASSEGYSNQPQHF. In nucleotides, the CDR3 is TGTGCCAGCAGTGAGGGCTATAGCAATCAGCCCCAGCATTTT.